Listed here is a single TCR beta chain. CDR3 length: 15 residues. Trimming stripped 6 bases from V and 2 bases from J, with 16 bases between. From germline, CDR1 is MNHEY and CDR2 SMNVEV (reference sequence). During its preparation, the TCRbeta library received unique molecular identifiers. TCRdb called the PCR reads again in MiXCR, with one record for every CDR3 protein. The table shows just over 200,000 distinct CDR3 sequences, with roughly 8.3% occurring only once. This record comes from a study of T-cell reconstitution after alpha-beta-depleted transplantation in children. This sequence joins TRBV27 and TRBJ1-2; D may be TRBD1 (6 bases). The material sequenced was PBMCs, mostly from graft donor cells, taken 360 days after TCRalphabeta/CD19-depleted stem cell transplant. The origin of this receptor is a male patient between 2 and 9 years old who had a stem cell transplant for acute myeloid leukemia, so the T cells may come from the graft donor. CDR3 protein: CASRTLEGVNYGYTF. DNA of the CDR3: TGTGCCAGCAGAACCTTGGAGGGGGTGAACTATGGCTACACCTTC.